In this sample, the clone carrying this T cell receptor (beta chain) turned up a few times. Library preparation (for TCRbeta) was performed with unique molecular identifiers. Each CDR3 protein gets one entry after TCRdb re-called the PCR reads with MiXCR. This sample has around 250,000 distinct CDR3 sequences, with 9.9% found just once. These data belong to a study of T-cell reconstitution after alpha-beta-depleted transplantation in children. Germline V CDR1 and CDR2: MNHEY, SVGAGI. Between the trimmed V and J ends, which lost 8 bases and 4 bases, there was a span of 11 bases. CDR3 size: 12 residues.

The receptor was derived from a human donor who donated a stem cell graft to a child with SCID. The chain recombines TRBV6-5 with TRBJ1-1; possible D gene TRBD1, 6 bases. The material sequenced was PBMCs from the stem cell graft donor, taken from the stem cell graft. As DNA, the CDR3 is TGTGCCAGCGGACAGTTAGGCACTGAAGCTTTCTTT. This encodes CASGQLGTEAFF.